This T cell receptor beta chain came from a study of Ad26.COV2.S vaccination and SARS-CoV-2 variants. Study overall: Participants got Ad26.COV2.S intramuscularly, once or twice 56 days apart.

Treatment meaning: around 19 received Ad26.COV2.S at low or high dose, single or two shots; about five received placebo; per-sample allocation not given. At day 63 after the first vaccine or placebo injection, samples were drawn. The donor was a Boston adult aged 18-55 years. The CDR3 is made up of 13 amino acids. Trimming took off 4 bases at V and 2 bases at J, with 8 bases between the two ends. The germline V gene has CDR1 KGHSH and CDR2 LQKENI. Assay: immunoSEQ multiplex PCR; the TCRdb copy retains only in-frame clones and omits some. Of about 350,000 clones listed, 80% to 90% are singletons. The chain recombines TRBV18 with TRBJ1-1; the D is unclear. The TCR was taken from a person between 18 and 59 years old who received the Ad26.COV2.S COVID-19 vaccine or a placebo. Sample: peripheral blood, taken in a trial of Ad26.COV2.S vaccine versus placebo. CDR3 nucleotides: TGTGCCAGCTCACTGCAGGATAACACTGAAGCTTTCTTT. It yields the protein CASSLQDNTEAFF. Together with reference TRBV18 and TRBJ1-1, the CDR3 gives the full variable domain: NAGVMQNPRHLVRRRGQEARLRCSPMKGHSHVYWYRQLPEEGLKFMVYLQKENIIDESGMPKERFSAEFPKEGPSILRIQQVVRGDSAAYFCASSLQDNTEAFFGQGTRLTVV.